This passage covers 32 T cell receptor beta chains from one sample sequenced in a study of human T cells and chemical hapten exposure. Time point defined: pre-sensitization, week 0. The treatment denotes: therapeutic diphenylcyclopropenone sensitization with weekly scalp DPC. TCRdb fed the RACE reads into MiXCR, producing one record per CDR3 protein. The sample lists some 300,000 distinct CDR3 sequences; 5.5% were seen once. Sample: whole blood, taken in connection with sensitization to the hapten diphenylcyclopropenone (DPC). The source of these receptors is a young woman with alopecia areata. Some clones in this sample may be carry-over from other donors' samples.

The V gene is TRBV12-5, the J gene TRBJ1-5; D ambiguous. The length of the CDR3 is 16 residues. Trimming took 2 bases from V and 0 from J, leaving 11 bases between them. CDR1 and CDR2 from the germline V gene are LGHNT and FRNRAP. CDR3 sequence reads: CASGLSRIDSNQPQHF. Written as DNA, the CDR3 is TGTGCTAGTGGTTTGAGTAGGATAGATAGCAATCAGCCCCAGCATTTT.

This clonotype was picked up a small number of times. V gene TRBV4-3 combines with J gene TRBJ2-3; 9 nucleotides line up with TRBD2. The ends lost 0 bases at V and 1 base at J; junction bases unmatched: 2. The CDR3 sequence is 16 residues long. CDR1 is LGHNA and CDR2 is YSLEER in the germline V gene. In DNA, the CDR3 is TGCGCCAGCAGCCAAGATGTAGCGGGGGGCACAGATACGCAGTATTTT. The encoded protein is CASSQDVAGGTDTQYF.

The chain combines TRBV15 with TRBJ1-4; D might be TRBD1 (6 bases). The CDR3 contains 13 residues. Trimming left V 2 bases short and J 8 bases short, with 9 bases between. CDR1 LNHNV and CDR2 YYDKDF come from the germline V gene (reference sequence). Written as DNA, the CDR3 is TGTGCCACCAGCAGAACAGGGAAAGAAAAACTGTTTTTT. Its translation: CATSRTGKEKLFF.

This clonotype has only a few counts. The chain joins TRBV5-1 to TRBJ2-5; 8 nucleotides match TRBD2. CDR1 is SGHRS, CDR2 YFSETQ, per germline. CDR3 length: 19 amino acids. V gave up 3 bases and J gave up 1 base; unmatched junction bases: 17. DNA of the CDR3: TGCGCCAGCAGCTGGCCCGAAGAGTTCCGCGGGGGGTTCCAAGAGACCCAGTACTTC. It encodes CASSWPEEFRGGFQETQYF.

This clonotype has a count of ten or more. This rearrangement joins TRBV12-3 or TRBV12-4 to TRBJ1-5; D call uncertain. The V and J ends lost 3 bases and 7 bases respectively, with 7 bases between them. The CDR3 is 12 amino acids. DNA of the CDR3: TGTGCCAGCAGTTTCGAGGGCCAGCCCCAGCATTTT. This translates into CASSFEGQPQHF.

Only a few counts were recorded for this clonotype. The J gene is TRBJ2-7, the V gene TRBV14, with D tentatively TRBD1 (5 bases). The CDR3 has 13 amino acids. CDR1 and CDR2 from the germline V gene are SGHDN and FVKESK. The V and J ends lost 4 bases and 2 bases respectively, with 9 bases between them. The CDR3 reads CASSRRGAYEQYF. The CDR3 nucleotides are TGTGCCAGCAGCCGAAGGGGCGCCTACGAGCAGTACTTC.

The CDR3 loop is CASSPRRDSYGYTF. DNA for the CDR3: TGTGCCAGTAGTCCCCGAAGGGACAGCTATGGCTACACCTTC. The J gene is TRBJ1-2, the V gene TRBV19; TRBD1 aligns across 7 bases. This CDR3 contains 14 residues. V trimming: 5 bases; J trimming: 4 bases; junction bases outside the gene matches: 7. CDR1 and CDR2 from the germline V gene are LNHDA and SQIVND (reference sequence).

The chain uses TRBV29-1 and TRBJ2-7; D might be TRBD1 or TRBD2, each matching 5 bases. Germline V lookup: CDR1 SQVTM, CDR2 ANQGSEA. The CDR3 runs 13 residues. The V end lost 6 bases, the J end lost 3 bases, and 15 bases lay between the germline ends. CDR3: CSVGRTADYEQYF. Here the CDR3 DNA reads TGCAGCGTGGGACGGACGGCTGACTACGAGCAGTACTTC.

This clonotype was observed a few times. This chain joins TRBV4-1 and TRBJ2-2, with unresolved D. The CDR3 spans 12 residues. Germline V gives CDR1 MGHRA, CDR2 YSYEKL. Trimming cost V 6 bases and J 8 bases, with 10 bases left between them. CDR3 loop: CASSPFQGELFF. Here the CDR3 DNA reads TGCGCCAGCAGTCCCTTCCAAGGGGAGCTGTTTTTT.

In this sample, this clonotype turned up a few times. The chain uses TRBV6-5 and TRBJ2-3; the D is unclear. Trimming cost V 6 bases and J 7 bases, with 20 bases left between them. The CDR3 runs 15 residues. CDR1 is MNHEY and CDR2 is SVGAGI in the germline V gene. CDR3 region: CASSPGNPGGNTQYF. The CDR3 region has the DNA TGTGCCAGCAGCCCCGGAAACCCCGGTGGGAATACGCAGTATTTT.

This clonotype was counted only a few times. The gene calls are TRBV7-2 and TRBJ1-1; D not resolved. Trimming cost V 5 bases and J 5 bases, with 12 bases left between them. Germline CDR1 reads SGHTA; CDR2 reads FQGNSA. CDR3 length: 13 residues. The CDR3 DNA sequence: TGTGCCAGCAGCGAGGGCCCGGGGACTGAAGCTTTCTTT. Translated: CASSEGPGTEAFF.

This clonotype was detected a few times. The CDR3 is CASSSIPGYEQYF. The CDR3 DNA is TGTGCCAGCAGCTCCATCCCGGGCTACGAGCAGTACTTC. V and J are TRBV5-5 and TRBJ2-7; D call uncertain. Germline assignment: CDR1 SGHKS and CDR2 YYEKEE (reference sequence). The CDR3 is made up of 13 amino acids. Trimming removed 3 bases from V and 3 bases from J, with 10 bases in between.

The rearrangement uses TRBV6-6 and TRBJ1-5; TRBD1 might be the D (5 bases). CDR1 and CDR2 from the germline V gene are MNHNY and SVGAGI (reference sequence). The V end lost 6 bases, the J end lost 4 bases, and 16 bases lay between the germline ends. The CDR3 extends over 15 amino acids. The CDR3 coding sequence is TGTGCCAGCAGCTCGAAAGGGACCGTTAATCAGCCCCAGCATTTT. Translating it yields CASSSKGTVNQPQHF.

This clonotype was counted many times. The genes are TRBV7-2 and TRBJ2-1; D is unresolved. The V gene lost 3 bases and the J gene lost 9 bases, with 9 bases spanning the gap. Germline values: CDR1 SGHTA, CDR2 FQGNSA. The CDR3 runs to 12 residues. The CDR3 reads CASSFSGSEQFF. The DNA of the CDR3 is TGTGCCAGCAGCTTTTCGGGCAGTGAGCAGTTCTTC.

In this sample, this clonotype turned up many times. The rearrangement uses TRBV29-1 and TRBJ1-6; weak D call: TRBD1 (6 bases). Trimming stripped 3 bases from V and 14 bases from J, with 17 bases between. Germline assignment: CDR1 SQVTM and CDR2 ANQGSEA. This CDR3 contains 13 residues. CDR3 bases: TGCAGCGTTGATTTGACAGGTCTTGTGGCCCTCCACTTT. This codes for CSVDLTGLVALHF.

In its sample, this clonotype was seen a few times. The rearrangement links TRBV6-6 to TRBJ1-5; perhaps TRBD1 as D (6 bases). V lost 2 bases, J lost 3 bases, and 14 bases lay in between. Germline CDR1 reads MNHNY; CDR2 reads SVGAGI (reference sequence). CDR3 length equals 16 residues. This CDR3 is CASSYPRGQINQPQHF. The CDR3 DNA reads as TGTGCCAGCAGTTACCCGAGAGGACAGATCAATCAGCCCCAGCATTTT.

There are many counts of this clonotype. The chain joins TRBV9 to TRBJ2-3, with 7 bases matching TRBD2. J gave up 1 base and V 0 bases, and 11 bases lay outside the gene matches. This CDR3 spans 18 amino acids. Germline V CDR1 and CDR2: SGDLS, YYNGEE. The CDR3 reads CASSVGLAGGWGTDTQYF. CDR3 in DNA: TGTGCCAGCAGCGTAGGACTAGCTGGGGGATGGGGCACAGATACGCAGTATTTT.

This clonotype was recorded at least ten times. This chain uses TRBV29-1 with TRBJ2-3; D not resolved. The CDR3 loop spans 11 amino acids. Germline V gene sequence: CDR1 SQVTM, CDR2 ANQGSEA. Trimming took off 6 bases at V and 6 bases at J, with 10 bases between the two ends. This CDR3 reads CSVTSGDTQYF. The CDR3 bases are TGCAGCGTCACGTCCGGGGATACGCAGTATTTT.

This clonotype was recorded a few times. The rearrangement links TRBV4-3 to TRBJ2-2; no clear D. Per the germline V gene, CDR1 is LGHNA and CDR2 is YSLEER. This CDR3 contains 13 residues. Trimming removed 0 bases from V and 5 bases from J, with 4 bases in between. The CDR3 sequence: CASSQDQTGELFF. The CDR3 DNA reads TGCGCCAGCAGCCAAGACCAAACCGGGGAGCTGTTTTTT.

This clonotype appeared many times. V gene TRBV27 combines with J gene TRBJ1-6; D possibly corresponds to TRBD1 (5 bases). CDR3 length: 16 amino acids. The germline V gene has CDR1 MNHEY and CDR2 SMNVEV (reference sequence). The ends were cut back, 7 bases at V and 0 bases at J, with 13 bases in the middle. The CDR3 sequence is CASTLRGSSYNSPLHF. DNA of the CDR3: TGTGCCAGCACCCTGAGGGGAAGCTCCTATAATTCACCCCTCCACTTT.

With regard to this clonotype: One base away lies a much larger clone, so this may be a sequencing read error. The chain has TRBV9 and TRBJ2-1, with 15 bases that match TRBD2. This CDR3 region has 16 residues. The trim removed 5 bases at V and 2 bases at J, leaving 2 bases unmatched. CDR1 SGDLS and CDR2 YYNGEE come from the germline V gene. The CDR3 region is CASRGLAGGPYNEQFF. The CDR3 DNA is TGTGCCAGCAGAGGACTAGCGGGGGGGCCCTACAATGAGCAGTTCTTC.

Turning to this clonotype: This clone may be a read error of a much larger clone one base away. The chain carries TRBV29-1 and TRBJ2-1, with D maybe TRBD1 (5 bases). The CDR3 length is 18 residues. Germline V gives CDR1 SQVTM, CDR2 ANQGSEA. This chain's CDR3 is CSVAKPLQVRASYNERFF. CDR3 DNA: TGCAGCGTTGCCAAACCCTTACAGGTCCGGGCCTCCTACAATGAGCGGTTCTTC.

This clonotype has a handful of counts. The chain joins TRBV21-1 to TRBJ1-1; the table names TRBD1, a call not compared with the DNA. TRBV21-1 is a pseudogene segment. The CDR3 totals 17 residues. CDR3 residues: CASSINTTGMGKTEAFF. CDR3 DNA sequence: TGTGCCAGCAGCATAAATACGACAGGGATGGGAAAGACTGAAGCTTTCTTT.

In this sample, this clonotype turned up a few times. This CDR3 reads CSGRRTGELFF. The CDR3 nucleotides are TGCAGCGGCCGAAGAACCGGGGAGCTGTTTTTT. V gene TRBV29-1 combines with J gene TRBJ2-2; no clear D. V was pared by 7 bases and J by 5 bases, with 8 bases between. The CDR3 contains 11 residues. Germline CDR1 reads SQVTM; CDR2 reads ANQGSEA.

The genes are TRBV6-5 and TRBJ2-5, with TRBD1 as a possible D gene (5 bases). There are 13 residues in the CDR3. The V gene lost 0 bases and the J gene lost 3 bases, with 5 bases spanning the gap. The germline gives CDR1 MNHEY, CDR2 SVGAGI. The CDR3 DNA reads TGTGCCAGCAGTTACTCCAGGGAAGAGACCCAGTACTTC. Residues: CASSYSREETQYF.

This clonotype was observed at least ten times. The chain links TRBV7-9 to TRBJ2-3; 8 bases match TRBD2. Germline CDR1 is SEHNR and CDR2 is FQNEAQ (reference sequence). The CDR3 contains 16 residues. Trimming cost V 5 bases and J 6 bases; bases outside gene matches: 13. CDR3 in DNA: TGTGCCAGCAGCATCCACGTAGCGGGGCCTGGGGATACGCAGTATTTT. This gives the protein CASSIHVAGPGDTQYF. Drawing the rest from reference TRBV7-9 and TRBJ2-3, the complete variable domain is DTGVSQNPRHKITKRGQNVTFRCDPISEHNRLYWYRQTLGQGPEFLTYFQNEAQLEKSRLLSDRFSAERPKGSFSTLEIQRTEQGDSAMYLCASSIHVAGPGDTQYFGPGTRLTVL.

This clonotype has a count of ten or more. The CDR3 region has the DNA TGCAGTGCTAGGGAGCAGGGAGGGACCGGGGAGCTGTTTTTT. It yields the protein CSAREQGGTGELFF. The rearrangement uses TRBV20-1 and TRBJ2-2, with 7 bases that match TRBD2. The germline V gene encodes CDR1 DFQATT and CDR2 SNEGSKA (reference sequence). The V segment lost 3 bases and the J segment 5 bases; nucleotides outside the gene matches: 6. The CDR3 covers 14 residues.

There are a few counts of this clonotype. J is TRBJ1-1 and V is TRBV20-1; D gene unclear. The CDR3 extends over 14 amino acids. CDR1 and CDR2 from the germline V gene are DFQATT and SNEGSKA (reference sequence). The V and J ends lost 2 bases and 0 bases respectively, with 10 bases between them. The DNA for the CDR3 is TGCAGTGCTAGAAAAGGACGGTTGAACACTGAAGCTTTCTTT. Amino acid sequence: CSARKGRLNTEAFF.

This clonotype turned up a few times. V gene TRBV5-1 combines with J gene TRBJ2-7; 11 bases agree with TRBD1. V was clipped by 3 bases and J by 0 bases; unmatched bases: 5. This CDR3 has 16 amino acids. The germline V gene has CDR1 SGHRS and CDR2 YFSETQ. The DNA of the CDR3 is TGCGCCAGCAGCTCGGGACAGGGGGGCACCTCCTACGAGCAGTACTTC. It codes for CASSSGQGGTSYEQYF.

The chain combines TRBV6-5 with TRBJ1-2; tentative D call: TRBD1 (6 bases). Germline values: CDR1 MNHEY, CDR2 SVGAGI. The ends were cut back, 2 bases at V and 5 bases at J, with 9 bases in the middle. This CDR3 has 13 amino acids. CDR3: CASSYQGRYGYTF. The CDR3, as DNA: TGTGCCAGCAGTTACCAGGGGCGGTATGGCTACACCTTC.

J is TRBJ1-2 and V is TRBV6-5; D is unclear. Germline assignment: CDR1 MNHEY and CDR2 SVGAGI. The CDR3 contains 16 residues. The V gene lost 4 bases and the J gene lost 2 bases, with 17 bases spanning the gap. The CDR3 DNA reads as TGTGCCAGCAGTTCCCATCCGTTATTGATGAACTATGGCTACACCTTC. It is translated as CASSSHPLLMNYGYTF.

The rearrangement uses TRBV7-8 and TRBJ1-5; D call uncertain. Germline CDR1 and CDR2: SGHVS and FQNEAQ. V was shortened by 5 bases and J by 3 bases, with 11 bases between the two germline ends. This CDR3 contains 14 residues. CDR3 residues: CASSPGLNNQPQHF. The CDR3 DNA follows: TGTGCCAGCAGCCCGGGGTTGAACAATCAGCCCCAGCATTTT.